The rows below give T cell receptor beta chains drawn from one sample of a study of Ad26.COV2.S vaccination and SARS-CoV-2 variants. Clones were read by immunoSEQ multiplex PCR, and TCRdb kept only the in-frame ones, dropping some. Of over 400,000 clones listed, approximately 92% are singletons. The specimen comprised peripheral blood, sampled in a trial of Ad26.COV2.S vaccine versus placebo. The receptors were gathered from a person between 18 and 59 years old who received the Ad26.COV2.S COVID-19 vaccine or a placebo. CDR3s include the opening cysteine and the closing phenylalanine or tryptophan. D genes are given only for firm matches.

d_call	v_call	j_call	cdr3_aa
TRBD1	TRBV19	TRBJ2-2	CAGRTGSDGELFF
NA	TRBV30	TRBJ1-6	CGGNVGTVNNSPLHF
NA	TRBV20-1	TRBJ1-1	CSASRRNTEAFF
NA	TRBV6-5	TRBJ1-2	CASSYGQTNYGYTF
NA	TRBV7-9	TRBJ1-1	CASSPPGPLNTEAFF
NA	TRBV5-1	TRBJ2-3	CASSLDLLADTQYF
TRBD2	TRBV28	TRBJ2-1	CASSSAGTSLNEQFF
NA	TRBV7-2	TRBJ2-7	CASSPEGGSYEQYF
NA	TRBV30	TRBJ1-5	CAWSATINSNQPQHF
NA	TRBV19	TRBJ2-7	CASSPQGPSYEQYF
TRBD2	TRBV10-1	TRBJ2-1	CASGPVAGDYNEQFF
NA	TRBV19	TRBJ2-7	CASSIFLGSPGEQYF
NA	TRBV4-3	TRBJ1-4	CASSQDFYREGEKLFF
TRBD1	TRBV5-1	TRBJ2-7	CASSSTGTGGYEQYF
NA	TRBV4-1	TRBJ2-3	CASSRGNTQYF
TRBD2	TRBV28	TRBJ2-3	CASSTRGGRPDTQYF
TRBD1	TRBV7-2	TRBJ1-2	CASSLGGQGASYGYTF
NA	TRBV6-6	TRBJ1-1	CASSYASDVTEAFF
NA	TRBV4-2	TRBJ1-5	CASSQGGHYSNQPQHF
TRBD1	TRBV7-9	TRBJ1-6	CASSRDRVSPLHF
NA	TRBV7-8	TRBJ2-3	CASSSEGQPPQYF
NA	TRBV9	TRBJ2-2	CASNKMGALGSTGELFF
NA	TRBV7-2	TRBJ1-2	CASSLTPTRFYGYTF
TRBD2	TRBV30	TRBJ2-7	CAWRGGLAYKQYF
NA	TRBV28	TRBJ1-2	CASSQQTGGRVGGYTF
TRBD2	TRBV3-1/TRBV3-2	TRBJ2-3	CASSQVAGGQDTQYF
NA	TRBV7-9	TRBJ2-1	CATSLGLVNEQFF
NA	TRBV5-1	TRBJ1-1	CASSLALAFEAFF
TRBD1	TRBV18	TRBJ1-3	CASSRDRAGIRNTIYF
NA	TRBV19	TRBJ1-2	CASSIIPDSSYGYTF